This TCR beta chain was identified during a study of shared clonotypes between healthy human individuals. CDR3 length: 17 residues. Germline loops: CDR1 SEHNR, CDR2 FQNEAQ (reference sequence). The V end was cut by 4 bases, the J end by 0 bases, with 16 bases between. Clones were sequenced by immunoSEQ multiplex PCR, and TCRdb holds only the in-frame ones, with some missing. The repertoire holds some 2.4 million clones, with approximately 93% as singletons. Sequenced input: naive CD4+ T cells from PBMCs. Described subset: CD45RA+ positively selected. This clonotype was sampled from a man in his late teens or twenties in good health. Some clones in this sample may be carry-over from other donors' samples. The chain carries TRBV7-9 and TRBJ1-3; a weak D match, TRBD1 (5 bases). The CDR3 here is CASSSRGGMDSGNTIYF. The CDR3 DNA is TGTGCCAGCAGCTCCCGGGGGGGGATGGACTCTGGAAACACCATATATTTT.